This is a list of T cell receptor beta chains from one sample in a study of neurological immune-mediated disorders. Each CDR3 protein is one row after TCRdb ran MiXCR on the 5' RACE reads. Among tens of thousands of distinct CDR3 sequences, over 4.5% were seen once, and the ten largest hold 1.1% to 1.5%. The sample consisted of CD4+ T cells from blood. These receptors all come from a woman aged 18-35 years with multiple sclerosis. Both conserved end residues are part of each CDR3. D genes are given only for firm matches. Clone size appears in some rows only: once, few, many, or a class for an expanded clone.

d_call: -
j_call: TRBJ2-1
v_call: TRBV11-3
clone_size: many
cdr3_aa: CASSLTGSYNEQFF
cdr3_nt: TGTGCCAGCAGCTTAACAGGCTCCTACAATGAGCAGTTCTTC

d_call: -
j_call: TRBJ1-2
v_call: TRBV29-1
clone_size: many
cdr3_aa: CSVEGTGGYGYTF
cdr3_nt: TGCAGCGTTGAGGGGACGGGGGGATATGGCTACACCTTC

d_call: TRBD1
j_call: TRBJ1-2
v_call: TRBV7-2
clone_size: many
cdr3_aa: CASSRTGGVYGYTF
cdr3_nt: TGTGCCAGCAGCAGAACAGGGGGCGTCTATGGCTACACCTTC

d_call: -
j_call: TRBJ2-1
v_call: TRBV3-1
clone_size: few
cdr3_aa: CASSSRGYNEQFF
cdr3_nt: TGTGCCAGCAGCTCCAGGGGTTACAATGAGCAGTTCTTC

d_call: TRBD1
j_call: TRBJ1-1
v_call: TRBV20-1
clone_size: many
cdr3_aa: CSARSDREAFF
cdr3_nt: TGCAGTGCTAGATCGGACAGGGAAGCTTTCTTT

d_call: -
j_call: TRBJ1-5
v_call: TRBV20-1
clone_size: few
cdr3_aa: CSARDPGTPNQPQHF
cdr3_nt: TGCAGTGCTAGAGATCCCGGGACACCCAATCAGCCCCAGCATTTT

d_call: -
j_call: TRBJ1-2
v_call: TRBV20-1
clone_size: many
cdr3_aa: CSAGVAGHVYGYTF
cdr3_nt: TGCAGTGCTGGGGTCGCAGGGCATGTCTATGGCTACACCTTC

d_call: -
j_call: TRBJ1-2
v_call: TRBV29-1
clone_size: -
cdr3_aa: CSVHQAGARSGYTF
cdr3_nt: TGCAGCGTTCACCAGGCAGGGGCCCGTTCTGGCTACACCTTC

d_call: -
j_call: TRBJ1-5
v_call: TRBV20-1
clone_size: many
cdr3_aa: CSARDRQDNQPQHF
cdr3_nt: TGCAGTGCTAGAGATCGACAGGACAATCAGCCCCAGCATTTT

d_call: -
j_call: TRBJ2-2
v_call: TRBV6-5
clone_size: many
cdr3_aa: CASSYSPPRVRTGELFF
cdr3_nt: TGTGCCAGCAGTTACTCGCCCCCCAGGGTCCGCACCGGGGAGCTGTTTTTT

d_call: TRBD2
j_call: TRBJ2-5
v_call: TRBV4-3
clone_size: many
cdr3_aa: CASSQGTSGAEETQYF
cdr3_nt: TGCGCCAGCAGCCAGGGGACTAGCGGGGCTGAAGAGACCCAGTACTTC

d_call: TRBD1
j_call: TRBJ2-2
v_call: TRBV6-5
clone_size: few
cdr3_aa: CASSPGQGYGELFF
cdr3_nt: TGTGCCAGCAGCCCGGGACAGGGGTACGGGGAGCTGTTTTTT

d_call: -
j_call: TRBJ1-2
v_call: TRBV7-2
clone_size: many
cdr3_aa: CASSLATLGRGYGYTF
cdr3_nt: TGTGCCAGCAGCTTAGCGACCCTCGGCAGGGGATACGGCTACACCTTC

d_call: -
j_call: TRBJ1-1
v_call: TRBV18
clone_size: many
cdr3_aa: CASSETGNTEAFF
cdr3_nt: TGTGCCAGCTCAGAGACAGGGAACACTGAAGCTTTCTTT

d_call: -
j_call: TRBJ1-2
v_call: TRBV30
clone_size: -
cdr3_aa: CAWTGNYGYTF
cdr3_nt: TGTGCCTGGACGGGGAACTATGGCTACACCTTC

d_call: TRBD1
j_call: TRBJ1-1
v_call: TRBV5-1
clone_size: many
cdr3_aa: CASSLDRGPTEAFF
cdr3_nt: TGCGCCAGCAGCTTGGACAGGGGGCCCACTGAAGCTTTCTTT

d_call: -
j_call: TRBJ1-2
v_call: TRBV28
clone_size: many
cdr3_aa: CASSLSSTRGYGYTF
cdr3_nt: TGTGCCAGCAGTTTATCTTCCACCCGCGGCTATGGCTACACCTTC

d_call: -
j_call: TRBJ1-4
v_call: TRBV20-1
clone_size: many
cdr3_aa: CSASSGAPNNEKLFF
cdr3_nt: TGCAGTGCTAGCAGCGGGGCTCCTAATAATGAAAAACTGTTTTTT

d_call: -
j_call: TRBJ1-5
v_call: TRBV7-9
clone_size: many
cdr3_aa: CASSTQGPGNQPQHF
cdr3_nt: TGTGCCAGCAGCACACAGGGACCCGGCAATCAGCCCCAGCATTTT

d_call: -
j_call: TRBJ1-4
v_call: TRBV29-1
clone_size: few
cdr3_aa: CSVVVRPGKLFF
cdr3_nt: TGCAGCGTTGTGGTCCGCCCGGGAAAACTGTTTTTT

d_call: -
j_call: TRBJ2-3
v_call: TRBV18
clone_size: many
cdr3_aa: CASSPTTDTQYF
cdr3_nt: TGTGCCAGCTCCCCTACCACAGATACGCAGTATTTT

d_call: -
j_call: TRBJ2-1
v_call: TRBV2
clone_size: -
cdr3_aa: CASSTATGAYNEQFF
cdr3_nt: TGTGCCAGCAGTACCGCAACGGGGGCCTACAATGAGCAGTTCTTC

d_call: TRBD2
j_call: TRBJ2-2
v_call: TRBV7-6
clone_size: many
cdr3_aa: CASSLVQAGGGTGELFF
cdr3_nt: TGTGCCAGCAGCTTAGTACAAGCGGGAGGAGGCACCGGGGAGCTGTTTTTT

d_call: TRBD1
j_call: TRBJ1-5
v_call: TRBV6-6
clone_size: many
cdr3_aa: CASSLRTGNNQPQHF
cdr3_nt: TGTGCCAGCAGTCTCCGGACAGGGAACAATCAGCCCCAGCATTTT

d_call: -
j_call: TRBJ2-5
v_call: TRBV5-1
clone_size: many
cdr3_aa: CASSLGTFVGIREETQYF
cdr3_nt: TGCGCCAGCAGCTTGGGCACCTTTGTAGGGATCCGAGAAGAGACCCAGTACTTC

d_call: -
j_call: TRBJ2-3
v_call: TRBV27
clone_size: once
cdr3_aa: CASSTGGATDTQYF
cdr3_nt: TGTGCCAGCAGTACAGGTGGGGCCACAGATACGCAGTATTTT

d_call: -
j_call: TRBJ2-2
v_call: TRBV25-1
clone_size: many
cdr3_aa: CASSEQGLVTNTGELFF
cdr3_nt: TGTGCCAGCAGTGAACAGGGCCTAGTAACGAACACCGGGGAGCTGTTTTTT

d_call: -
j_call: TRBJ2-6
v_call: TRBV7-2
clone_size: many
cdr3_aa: CASSLDTSGANVLTF
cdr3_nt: TGTGCCAGCAGCTTAGATACATCTGGGGCCAACGTCCTGACTTTC

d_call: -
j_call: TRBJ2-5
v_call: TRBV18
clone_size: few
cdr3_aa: CASSKQGVRQGETQYF
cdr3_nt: TGTGCCAGCTCAAAGCAGGGCGTTCGGCAGGGGGAGACCCAGTACTTC

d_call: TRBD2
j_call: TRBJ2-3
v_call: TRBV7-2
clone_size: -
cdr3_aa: CASSLGREGPSDTQYF
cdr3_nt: TGTGCCAGCAGCTTAGGGCGGGAGGGCCCGTCAGATACGCAGTATTTT

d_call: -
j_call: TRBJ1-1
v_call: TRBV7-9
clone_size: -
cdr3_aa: CASSARVRRDTEAFF
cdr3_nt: TGTGCCAGCAGCGCCCGGGTCCGCCGGGACACTGAAGCTTTCTTT

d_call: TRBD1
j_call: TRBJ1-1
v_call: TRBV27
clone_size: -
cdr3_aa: CASRRGDRNTEAFF
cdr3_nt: TGTGCCAGCCGAAGAGGGGACAGGAACACTGAAGCTTTCTTT

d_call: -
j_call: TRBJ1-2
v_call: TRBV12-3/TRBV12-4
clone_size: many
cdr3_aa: CASSSQQNNYGYTF
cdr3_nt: TGTGCCAGCAGTTCCCAACAGAATAACTATGGCTACACCTTC

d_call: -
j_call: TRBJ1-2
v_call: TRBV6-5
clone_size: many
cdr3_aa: CASSYAGTYYGYTF
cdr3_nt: TGTGCCAGCAGTTACGCCGGGACGTACTATGGCTACACCTTC

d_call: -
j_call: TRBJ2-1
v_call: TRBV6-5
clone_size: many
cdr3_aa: CASSYGPGNNEQFF
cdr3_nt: TGTGCCAGCAGTTACGGACCAGGGAACAATGAGCAGTTCTTC

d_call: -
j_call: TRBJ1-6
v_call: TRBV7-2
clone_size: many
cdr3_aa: CASSTIFDSPLHF
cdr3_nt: TGTGCCAGCAGCACCATCTTTGATTCACCCCTCCACTTT

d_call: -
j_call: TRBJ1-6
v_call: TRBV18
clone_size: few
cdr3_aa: CASSKNFGLNSPLHF
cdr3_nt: TGTGCCAGCTCCAAGAATTTCGGCCTTAATTCACCCCTCCACTTT

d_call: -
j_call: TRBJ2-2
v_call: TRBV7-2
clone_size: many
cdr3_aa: CASSLSSSNTGELFF
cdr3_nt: TGTGCCAGCAGCTTATCTAGCTCGAACACCGGGGAGCTGTTTTTT

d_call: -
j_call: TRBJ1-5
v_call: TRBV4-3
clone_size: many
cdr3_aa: CASSQGLSNQPQHF
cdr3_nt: TGCGCCAGCAGCCAAGGCCTAAGCAATCAGCCCCAGCATTTT

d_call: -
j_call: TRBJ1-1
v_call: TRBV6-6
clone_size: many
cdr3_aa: CASSYQTGSGPEAFF
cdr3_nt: TGTGCCAGCAGTTACCAGACAGGAAGTGGCCCTGAAGCTTTCTTT

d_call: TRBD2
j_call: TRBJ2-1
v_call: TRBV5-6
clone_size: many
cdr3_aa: CASSGLAGGPSEQFF
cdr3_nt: TGTGCCAGCAGTGGACTAGCGGGAGGGCCCAGTGAGCAGTTCTTC

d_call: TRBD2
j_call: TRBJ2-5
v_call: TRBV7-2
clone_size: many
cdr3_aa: CASLGTSGKTQYF
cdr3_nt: TGTGCCAGCTTAGGGACTAGCGGGAAGACCCAGTACTTC